Described below is a single T cell receptor (beta chain) sequence and its context. What it recognizes is unknown. Germline is not matched at one junction end, which may reflect a read error. CDR3 length equals 13 residues. Germline V CDR1 and CDR2: SEHNR, FQNEAQ (reference sequence). The data were obtained in a study of cytomegalovirus exposure and HLA in healthy donors. Study outcomes and limitations: From TCR beta sequences, most subjects' HLA-A and HLA-B alleles were reportedly predicted accurately. An observed cluster of highly shared sequence variants was recorded as a likely sequencing artifact. Sequencing depth across donors, presence/absence analyses assumed, was roughly uniform.

The PCR had 60 Vbeta and 13 Jbeta primers. TCRdb's table, derived via immunoSEQ multiplex PCR, lists solely in-frame clones and lacks some. The data contain 160,000 or so clones, around three quarters of them singletons. These donors counted as nominally healthy when sampled, but unrecorded immune exposures were likely. The V call is TRBV7-9, the J call TRBJ1-1; D gene uncertain. Source material: PBMCs. The clonotype was recovered from a man aged 35 to 55 in good health and CMV-seronegative. This CDR3 is CSSSLGRDTEAFF. In DNA form, the CDR3 reads TGTTCCAGCAGCTTAGGGAGGGACACTGAAGCTTTCTTT.